Below are 14 T cell receptor beta chains sequenced from a single sample in a study of beta chain features in type 1 diabetes. Study outcomes and limitations: Shorter TCRB CDR3s, moderately but significantly so, were found in Type 1 diabetes patients in all four CD4+ subsets.

For these receptors, no antigen is known. Expressed TCRB transcripts were sequenced after all isolated RNA was converted to cDNA. Clones were sequenced by immunoSEQ multiplex PCR, and TCRdb holds only the in-frame ones, with some missing. The sample records 100,000 to 150,000 clones, roughly 17% being singletons. Sequences were obtained from central memory CD4+ T cells from blood. All receptors come from a man aged 18 to 35 with type 1 diabetes.

This clone was observed a few times. The rearrangement uses TRBV30 and TRBJ2-7; possibly TRBD2 for D (6 bases). V lost 3 bases and J lost 6, with 18 bases in between. The CDR3 consists of 14 residues. Germline CDR1 and CDR2: GTSNPN and SVGIG (reference sequence). The CDR3 spells CAWSAGLQIPEQYF. The CDR3 nucleotides are TGTGCCTGGAGCGCGGGATTACAGATCCCCGAGCAGTACTTC.

This clone was counted ten times or more. This chain connects TRBV2 to TRBJ2-2; tentatively, D is TRBD1 (6 bases). V lost 11 bases and J 5 bases, leaving 9 bases between the germline ends. The CDR3 spans 11 residues. Germline lookup yields CDR1 SNHLY and CDR2 FYNNEI. CDR3 in amino acids: CAGQGTGELFF. CDR3 DNA sequence: TGTGCCGGTCAGGGGACCGGGGAGCTGTTTTTT.

This clone has a handful of counts. CDR3 protein: CASSFPLHSGGALNMGTQYF. The CDR3 nucleotides are TGTGCCAGCAGTTTTCCTCTCCATAGCGGGGGTGCCCTTAATATGGGTACGCAGTATTTT. The J gene is TRBJ2-3, the V gene TRBV28, with TRBD2 matching 9 bases. Germline V CDR1 and CDR2: MDHEN, SYDVKM. The CDR3 has 20 residues. After removal of 3 bases from V and 8 bases from J, the junction contained 24 bases not matched to a gene. The variable domain in full, with the rest retrieved from reference TRBV28 and TRBJ2-3, is DVKVTQSSRYLVKRTGEKVFLECVQDMDHENMFWYRQDPGLGLRLIYFSYDVKMKEKGDIPEGYSVSREKKERFSLILESASTNQTSMYLCASSFPLHSGGALNMGTQYFGPGTRLTVL.

V usage is TRBV7-2 and J usage is TRBJ1-4, with unresolved D. Germline V CDR1 and CDR2: SGHTA, FQGNSA. V shed 4 bases and J shed 7 bases, with 7 bases lying between them. The CDR3 contains 12 residues. The CDR3 protein is CASSSPPEKLFF. The CDR3 coding sequence is TGTGCCAGCAGCTCCCCACCTGAAAAACTGTTTTTT.

The chain is built from TRBV2 and TRBJ2-1; unclear D gene. This CDR3 contains 14 residues. Germline loops: CDR1 SNHLY, CDR2 FYNNEI. Trimming cost V 5 bases and J 8 bases, with 16 bases left between them. The CDR3 sequence: CASSSRPFVDEQFF. Here the CDR3 DNA reads TGTGCCAGCAGTAGCCGGCCGTTTGTCGATGAGCAGTTCTTC.

This clone was seen only a few times. Different DNA sequences within this sample yield the same CDR3. The chain carries TRBV18 and TRBJ2-3; D remains ambiguous. The V gene lost 2 bases and the J gene lost 3 bases, with 3 bases spanning the gap. Per germline, CDR1 KGHSH and CDR2 LQKENI. The CDR3 contains 12 residues. The CDR3 coding sequence is TGTGCCAGCTCACCAACTACAGATACGCAGTATTTT. As protein: CASSPTTDTQYF.

The chain couples TRBV12-2 to TRBJ2-7; TRBD2, the table's D call, was not compared with the DNA. TRBV12-2 counts as a pseudogene. CDR3 length equals 17 residues. The CDR3 spells CASRPGGERVSPYEQYF. CDR3 coding DNA: TGTGCAAGTCGCCCGGGAGGGGAGCGGGTTAGTCCCTACGAGCAGTACTTC.

This clone was seen many times. This chain connects TRBV18 to TRBJ2-3; no clear D gene. Trimming pared 2 bases from V and 4 bases from J, leaving 7 bases between. Germline lookup yields CDR1 KGHSH and CDR2 LQKENI. This CDR3 spans 13 amino acids. The CDR3, as DNA: TGTGCCAGCTCACCAGGCAAGTCAGATACGCAGTATTTT. This translates into CASSPGKSDTQYF.

The rearrangement links TRBV4-3 to TRBJ2-3, with TRBD2 matching 8 bases. Germline CDR1 LGHNA, CDR2 YSLEER. Germline trimming cut 0 bases from V and 1 base from J; bases unmatched to any gene: 0. The CDR3 runs to 15 residues. The CDR3 sequence is CASSQDSGGTDTQYF. In DNA form, the CDR3 reads TGCGCCAGCAGCCAAGATAGCGGGGGCACAGATACGCAGTATTTT.

Comment on this clone: A much larger clone differs by one base, so this may be a read error. The chain joins TRBV29-1 to TRBJ2-3; D uncertain. V lost 4 bases to trimming and J lost 2 bases, with 13 bases between them. Germline CDR1 and CDR2: SQVTM and ANQGSEA. The CDR3 is 14 amino acids. The CDR3 bases are TGCAGCGTTGGGGCCGCCACCTTCACAGATACGCAGTATTTT. Protein sequence: CSVGAATFTDTQYF.

The V call is TRBV11-2, the J call TRBJ1-1; tentatively, D is TRBD1 (6 bases). The germline V gene has CDR1 SGHAT and CDR2 FQNNGV. V lost 5 bases to trimming and J lost 4 bases, with 14 bases between them. CDR3 length: 14 amino acids. CDR3: CASSTGSSGTEAFF. CDR3 bases: TGTGCCAGCAGCACAGGGTCGTCGGGCACTGAAGCTTTCTTT.

This clone has just a few counts. The chain recombines TRBV4-3 with TRBJ1-6; 8 bases line up with TRBD1. The CDR3 is 16 amino acids. With 0 bases clipped from V and 9 bases from J, the junction kept 7 bases outside the gene matches. Germline V lookup: CDR1 LGHNA, CDR2 YSLEER. The CDR3 is CASSQDGDRGVSPLHF. The CDR3 bases are TGCGCCAGCAGCCAAGATGGCGACAGGGGTGTTTCACCCCTCCACTTT.

The chain uses TRBV7-2 and TRBJ2-7; 9 bases match TRBD2. CDR3 size: 14 residues. Trimming removed 5 bases from V and 6 bases from J; junction bases left unmatched: 8. CDR1 SGHTA and CDR2 FQGNSA come from the germline V gene. The CDR3 sequence: CASSEGLAVSEQYF. DNA of the CDR3: TGTGCCAGCAGCGAGGGACTAGCCGTATCCGAGCAGTACTTC.

The genes are TRBV15 and TRBJ1-2; D is undetermined. This CDR3 region has 16 residues. Germline values: CDR1 LNHNV, CDR2 YYDKDF (reference sequence). Trimming left V 0 bases short and J 3 bases short, with 14 bases between. CDR3 DNA sequence: TGTGCCACCAGCAGAGATAGGATGTCTGCTTACTATGGCTACACCTTC. It specifies CATSRDRMSAYYGYTF.